These T cell receptor beta chains were read from a single sample in a study of T cells after yellow fever vaccination. TCRdb analysed the 5' RACE reads with MiXCR anew, one entry per CDR3 protein. The repertoire holds 500,000 to 650,000 distinct CDR3 sequences, with around 17% as singletons. Sequences were derived from PBMCs, sampled roughly 5 days after the first yellow fever vaccination. These receptors were taken from a man in his late teens or twenties who received the YFV17D yellow fever vaccine. Both conserved end residues are part of each CDR3. Rows give clone size only sometimes, using once, few, many, or a class for an expanded clone.

v_call cdr3_length clone_size cdr3_aa
TRBV10-3 12 - CAITDTLNEQFF
TRBV6-5 16 - CASSHLRGHGANVLTF
TRBV28 15 few CASSTLTEINYGYTF
TRBV3-1 14 many CASSQDGRRETQYF
TRBV2 14 - CASIWGANYNEQFF
TRBV5-1 15 few CASAELRGSPNEQFF
TRBV7-9 14 - CAMSSGTGVQPQHF
TRBV28 14 few CASSRASVAYGYTF
TRBV5-1 15 - CASSIRSVVGDTQYF
TRBV5-6 16 few CASSSVLRGMNTEAFF
TRBV28 17 - CASSTLGLAENTGELFF
TRBV4-1 15 - CASSHIRESGEKLFF
TRBV27 16 - CASSPTLGEVQWGYTF
TRBV7-9 14 many CASSLANRYTEAFF